A single sample gave rise to the 25 T cell receptor beta chains below, sequenced in a study of blood T cell repertoires in COVID-19 (dated by TCRdb to the early 2020s). The library was produced with the immunoSEQ multiplex PCR assay. This is the immuneACCESS table as TCRdb keeps it, with only in-frame sequences that have V and J called. A part of the clones is gone; compared with another copy, unresolved V genes explain less than half, and the rest is unexplained. For this sample there are about 270,000 clones; approximately 86% appear just once. The top ten constitute over 7.5% of the sample. The specimen sequenced was peripheral blood. These receptors came from a man aged 40-55 years who had recovered from COVID-19.

J is TRBJ2-1 and V is TRBV4-3; 7 positions match TRBD2. The CDR3 consists of 20 residues. Germline CDR1 is LGHNA and CDR2 is YSLEER. J was trimmed by 1 base and V by 1 base; bases with no gene match: 16. The CDR3 nucleotides read TGCGCCAGCAGCCAAGTTTGGTCTGGAGGGAGGGCCCGGTCCTACAATGAGCAGTTCTTC. Translated, it gives CASSQVWSGGRARSYNEQFF.

This clone was seen just once. V usage is TRBV5-1 and J usage is TRBJ1-4; D gene unclear. CDR1 and CDR2 from the germline V gene are SGHRS and YFSETQ. This CDR3 is 15 amino acids long. The V gene lost 2 bases and the J gene lost 7 bases, with 15 bases spanning the gap. The CDR3 DNA follows: TGCGCCAGCAGCTTCTCGAGGCGAGGGAGTGAAAAACTGTTTTTT. It encodes CASSFSRRGSEKLFF.

The genes are TRBV10-2 and TRBJ1-2, with D unclear. CDR1 and CDR2 (germline): WSHSY, SAAADI. CDR3 length: 14 amino acids. Trimming took 0 bases from V and 13 from J, leaving 18 bases between them. The chain's CDR3 is CASSESGGTSACTF. For the CDR3, the DNA is TGCGCCAGCAGTGAGTCAGGCGGTACGAGTGCCTGCACCTTC.

The chain links TRBV12-3 or TRBV12-4 to TRBJ2-1; 11 positions agree with TRBD2. After removal of 6 bases from V and 7 bases from J, the junction contained 2 bases not matched to a gene. The CDR3 consists of 13 residues. CDR3 DNA sequence: TGTGCCAGCAGACTAGCGGGAGTGAATGAGCAGTTCTTC. It is translated as CASRLAGVNEQFF.

The chain links TRBV25-1 to TRBJ2-7; tentatively, D is TRBD2 (6 bases). There are 15 residues in the CDR3. Trimming stripped 2 bases from V and 0 bases from J, with 11 bases between. The germline V gene has CDR1 MGHDK and CDR2 SYGVNS. Here the CDR3 DNA reads TGTGCCAGCAGTGAAGGAGTCGGGAGCTCCTACGAGCAGTACTTC. Residues: CASSEGVGSSYEQYF.

The chain recombines TRBV21-1 with TRBJ2-1; TRBD2 is the table's D call and was not checked against the DNA. TRBV21-1 is flagged as a pseudogene. The CDR3 sequence is 17 residues long. This CDR3 is CASREGQDRREDNEQFF. DNA of the CDR3: TGTGCCAGCAGGGAGGGGCAGGACCGCAGAGAAGACAATGAGCAGTTCTTC.

On this clone itself: The sample holds other DNA sequences that translate to the same CDR3. The J gene is TRBJ1-5, the V gene TRBV18; no reliable D call. The CDR3 is made up of 14 amino acids. V gave up 2 bases and J gave up 2 bases, with 7 bases separating them. The germline V gene encodes CDR1 KGHSH and CDR2 LQKENI. In DNA, the CDR3 is TGTGCCAGCTCACCAACGGGTGGCAATCAGCCCCAGCATTTT. It translates to CASSPTGGNQPQHF.

This clone was picked up a small number of times. The CDR3 spells CASSRAQRDGETQYF. CDR3 nucleotides: TGTGCCAGTAGTAGGGCGCAGCGGGACGGAGAGACCCAGTACTTC. J is TRBJ2-5 and V is TRBV19; 7 nucleotides agree with TRBD2. Germline CDR1 reads LNHDA; CDR2 reads SQIVND (reference sequence). V shed 4 bases, J shed 4 bases, and the junction held 9 bases outside the gene matches. This CDR3 is 15 amino acids long.

The chain links TRBV2 to TRBJ1-4, with D perhaps matching TRBD1 (5 bases). Germline assignment: CDR1 SNHLY and CDR2 FYNNEI. CDR3 length: 16 residues. V lost 5 bases to trimming and J lost 1 base, with 14 bases between them. The CDR3 region is CASSKDGGVTNEKLFF. In DNA, the CDR3 is TGTGCCAGCAGTAAGGACGGGGGAGTAACTAATGAAAAACTGTTTTTT. The full variable domain, completed using reference TRBV2 and TRBJ1-4, is EPEVTQTPSHQVTQMGQEVILRCVPISNHLYFYWYRQILGQKVEFLVSFYNNEISEKSEIFDDQFSVERPDGSNFTLKIRSTKLEDSAMYFCASSKDGGVTNEKLFFGSGTQLSVL.

This sequence joins TRBV6-2 or TRBV6-3 and TRBJ2-3; 10 bases fit TRBD1. The trim removed 5 bases at V and 4 bases at J, leaving 6 bases unmatched. The CDR3 spans 15 residues. CDR1 and CDR2 (germline): MNHEY, SVGEGT. The DNA for the CDR3 is TGTGCCAGCAGTCCACTGGGACAGGGGTCAGATACGCAGTATTTT. It translates to CASSPLGQGSDTQYF.

This clone was seen a single time. This chain links TRBV7-6 with TRBJ2-3; D might be TRBD1 (5 bases). The V and J ends lost 1 base and 2 bases respectively, with 10 bases between them. CDR1 is SGHVS, CDR2 FNYEAQ, per germline. This CDR3 contains 15 residues. This CDR3 reads CASSLGQSYTDTQYF. The CDR3 DNA reads as TGTGCCAGCAGCTTAGGACAGAGCTACACAGATACGCAGTATTTT. The full variable domain, its missing parts supplied by reference TRBV7-6 and TRBJ2-3, is GAGVSQSPRYKVTKRGQDVALRCDPISGHVSLYWYRQALGQGPEFLTYFNYEAQQDKSGLPNDRFSAERPEGSISTLTIQRTEQRDSAMYRCASSLGQSYTDTQYFGPGTRLTVL.

This rearrangement joins TRBV10-3 to TRBJ1-4, with D possibly being TRBD1 (6 bases). Trimming shortened V by 8 bases and J by 5 bases, and 12 bases separated the two germline ends. The CDR3 runs 13 residues. CDR1 and CDR2 from the germline V gene are ENHRY and SYGVKD. The CDR3 DNA reads TGTGCCATCTCTAGGACAGCGAATGAAAAACTGTTTTTT. It is translated as CAISRTANEKLFF.

This chain joins TRBV6-5 and TRBJ2-2, with 10 bases identical to TRBD1. The CDR3 covers 15 residues. The germline V gene encodes CDR1 MNHEY and CDR2 SVGAGI. The V and J ends lost 6 bases and 5 bases, in that order; junction bases with no gene match: 6. This CDR3 reads CASRKGQGRTGELFF. CDR3 sequence (DNA): TGTGCCAGCAGAAAGGGACAGGGGAGGACCGGGGAGCTGTTTTTT.

This chain links TRBV15 with TRBJ1-4; D possibly corresponds to TRBD1 (6 bases). Germline CDR1 reads LNHNV; CDR2 reads YYDKDF (reference sequence). There are 16 residues in the CDR3. The ends were cut back, 0 bases at V and 7 bases at J, with 15 bases in the middle. The CDR3 is CATSRDPQGRAEKLFF. The CDR3 DNA reads as TGTGCCACCAGCAGAGATCCCCAGGGGCGCGCTGAAAAACTGTTTTTT. The full variable domain, with the rest looked up from reference TRBV15 and TRBJ1-4, is DAMVIQNPRYQVTQFGKPVTLSCSQTLNHNVMYWYQQKSSQAPKLLFHYYDKDFNNEADTPDNFQSRRPNTSFCFLDIRSPGLGDTAMYLCATSRDPQGRAEKLFFGSGTQLSVL.

This chain connects TRBV5-4 to TRBJ2-1, with TRBD2 as a possible D gene (6 bases). V dropped 3 bases and J dropped 0 bases, with 16 bases sitting between them. Per germline, CDR1 SGHNT and CDR2 YYREEE (reference sequence). This CDR3 is 17 amino acids long. The CDR3 sequence is CASSYEVGGGSYNEQFF. As DNA, the CDR3 is TGTGCCAGCAGCTATGAGGTGGGGGGAGGCTCCTACAATGAGCAGTTCTTC.

This chain connects TRBV12-5 to TRBJ2-1; possibly TRBD1 for D (5 bases). CDR3 length: 13 amino acids. In germline, CDR1 is LGHNT, CDR2 FRNRAP. V lost 5 bases to trimming and J lost 8 bases, with 13 bases between them. CDR3 DNA: TGTGCTAGTGGTCCACCTCAGGGCTATGAGCAGTTCTTC. Its protein is CASGPPQGYEQFF.

The gene calls are TRBV5-1 and TRBJ1-4, with TRBD1 matching over 8 bases. Looked up from germline, CDR1 is SGHRS and CDR2 is YFSETQ. The J segment lost 1 base and the V segment lost 4 bases, leaving 6 bases of the junction unmatched. This CDR3 is built from 16 residues. CDR3 region: CASSPGQGVTNEKLFF. The CDR3 bases are TGCGCCAGCAGCCCAGGACAGGGTGTAACTAATGAAAAACTGTTTTTT. Together with reference TRBV5-1 and TRBJ1-4, the CDR3 gives the full variable domain: KAGVTQTPRYLIKTRGQQVTLSCSPISGHRSVSWYQQTPGQGLQFLFEYFSETQRNKGNFPGRFSGRQFSNSRSEMNVSTLELGDSALYLCASSPGQGVTNEKLFFGSGTQLSVL.

The chain couples TRBV25-1 to TRBJ1-1; 7 nucleotides agree with TRBD1. J gave up 0 bases and V 5 bases, and 6 bases lay outside the gene matches. This CDR3 has 15 residues. Germline CDR1 reads MGHDK; CDR2 reads SYGVNS. The CDR3 here is CASSKATGMNTEAFF. In DNA form, the CDR3 reads TGTGCCAGCAGTAAAGCGACAGGGATGAACACTGAAGCTTTCTTT.

Of note for this clone: Within the sample, other DNA sequences also encode this same CDR3. V usage is TRBV27 and J usage is TRBJ2-1; TRBD1 is a possible D gene (6 bases). Germline assignment: CDR1 MNHEY and CDR2 SMNVEV (reference sequence). The CDR3 covers 14 residues. Deletions cut 9 bases from V and 0 bases from J, with 12 bases between. The CDR3 DNA reads TGTGCCAGTGCACAGGGAAGCTCCTACAATGAGCAGTTCTTC. This gives the protein CASAQGSSYNEQFF.

The chain is built from TRBV29-1 and TRBJ2-5; 8 positions agree with TRBD2. CDR3 length: 12 residues. The trim removed 1 base at V and 5 bases at J, leaving 0 bases unmatched. From germline, CDR1 is SQVTM and CDR2 ANQGSEA. The CDR3 loop reads CSVEASGETQYF. Here the CDR3 DNA reads TGCAGCGTTGAAGCTAGCGGGGAGACCCAGTACTTC.

The gene calls are TRBV24-1 and TRBJ1-1; no firm D call. From germline, CDR1 is KGHDR and CDR2 SFDVKD. The germline V and J ends were trimmed by 7 bases and 5 bases, with 13 bases remaining between them. CDR3 length: 13 amino acids. In DNA form, the CDR3 reads TGTGCCACCAGCCGCCAGAGGGTTACTGAAGCTTTCTTT. It specifies CATSRQRVTEAFF.

The chain couples TRBV18 to TRBJ1-1, with D tentatively TRBD1 (6 bases). Germline lookup yields CDR1 KGHSH and CDR2 LQKENI. The CDR3 length is 15 residues. The V gene lost 2 bases and the J gene lost 0 bases, with 10 bases spanning the gap. Here the CDR3 reads CASSPNGQLNTEAFF. In DNA, the CDR3 is TGTGCCAGCTCACCAAACGGACAGTTGAACACTGAAGCTTTCTTT.

The rearrangement joins TRBV18 to TRBJ1-1, with no clear D. The CDR3 spans 16 residues. Trimming pared 1 base from V and 5 bases from J, leaving 17 bases between. Germline V CDR1 and CDR2: KGHSH, LQKENI. CDR3 nucleotides: TGTGCCAGCTCACCACTTCGAGTTGTGGCGAGGACTGAAGCTTTCTTT. It specifies CASSPLRVVARTEAFF.

The chain employs TRBV2 and TRBJ2-2; 11 positions agree with TRBD2. The CDR3 has 17 residues. Germline V lookup: CDR1 SNHLY, CDR2 FYNNEI. With 4 bases clipped from V and 4 bases from J, the junction kept 8 bases outside the gene matches. The CDR3 loop is CASSGRTSGSTTGELFF. The CDR3 DNA reads TGTGCCAGCAGTGGGAGAACTAGCGGGAGCACCACCGGGGAGCTGTTTTTT. Together with reference TRBV2 and TRBJ2-2, the CDR3 gives the full variable domain: EPEVTQTPSHQVTQMGQEVILRCVPISNHLYFYWYRQILGQKVEFLVSFYNNEISEKSEIFDDQFSVERPDGSNFTLKIRSTKLEDSAMYFCASSGRTSGSTTGELFFGEGSRLTVL.

The gene calls are TRBV3-1 (or the pseudogene TRBV3-2) and TRBJ1-4, with D possibly TRBD1 on 5 matching bases. V lost 4 bases and J 0 bases, leaving 9 bases between the germline ends. Germline lookup yields CDR1 LGHDT and CDR2 YNNKEL (reference sequence). This CDR3 has 15 residues. The CDR3 DNA reads as TGTGCCAGCAGCCCCACGACAGCAACTAATGAAAAACTGTTTTTT. The encoded protein is CASSPTTATNEKLFF.